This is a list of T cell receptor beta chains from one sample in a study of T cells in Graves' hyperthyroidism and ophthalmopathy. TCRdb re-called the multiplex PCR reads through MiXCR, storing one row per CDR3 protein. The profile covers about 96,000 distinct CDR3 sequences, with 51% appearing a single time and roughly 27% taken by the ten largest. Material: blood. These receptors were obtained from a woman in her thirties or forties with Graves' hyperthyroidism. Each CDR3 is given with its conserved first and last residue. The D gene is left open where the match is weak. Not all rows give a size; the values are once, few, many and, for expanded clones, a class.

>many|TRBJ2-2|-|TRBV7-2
CASSLDGSNTGELFF
TGTGCCAGCAGCTTGGACGGATCGAACACCGGGGAGCTGTTTTTT
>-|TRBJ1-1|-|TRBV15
CATSRKGGHRGTEAFF
TGTGCCACCAGTAGGAAGGGTGGACATAGGGGCACTGAAGCTTTCTTT
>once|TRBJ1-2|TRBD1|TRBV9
CASSSSGTAYGYTF
TGTGCCAGCAGCTCCTCCGGGACAGCCTATGGCTACACCTTC
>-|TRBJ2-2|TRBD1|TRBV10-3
CAIQTGGDGELFF
TGTGCCATTCAAACAGGGGGCGACGGGGAGCTGTTTTTT
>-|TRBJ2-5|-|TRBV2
CASSLGTGKTQYF
TGTGCCAGCAGCTTAGGTACCGGGAAGACCCAGTACTTC
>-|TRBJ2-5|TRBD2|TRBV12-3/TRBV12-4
CASSSPLAARTQYF
TGTGCCAGCAGTTCTCCACTAGCGGCAAGGACCCAGTACTTC
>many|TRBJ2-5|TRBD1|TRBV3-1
CASSQPGQGETQYF
TGTGCCAGCAGCCAACCGGGACAGGGAGAGACCCAGTACTTC
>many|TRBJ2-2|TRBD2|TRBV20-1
CSARSRGRDTGELFF
TGCAGTGCTAGGTCCCGCGGGAGGGACACCGGGGAGCTGTTTTTT
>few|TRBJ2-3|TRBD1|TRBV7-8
CASSLLGTDTDTQYF
TGTGCCAGCAGCTTACTAGGGACAGACACAGATACGCAGTATTTT
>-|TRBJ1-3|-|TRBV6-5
CASTGLAGQRNTIYF
TGTGCCAGCACCGGACTAGCGGGGCAAAGAAACACCATATATTTT
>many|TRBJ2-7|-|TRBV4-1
CASSQVVGNSYEQYF
TGCGCCAGCAGCCAAGTCGTTGGGAACTCCTACGAGCAGTACTTC
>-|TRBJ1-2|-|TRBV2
CASSPLYGYTF
TGTGCCAGCAGTCCCCTATATGGCTACACCTTC
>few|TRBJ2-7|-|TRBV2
CASRPRVGYEQYF
TGTGCCAGCAGACCCAGGGTTGGCTACGAGCAGTACTTC
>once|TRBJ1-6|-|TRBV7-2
CASSLWQGLHF
TGTGCCAGCAGCTTATGGCAGGGTCTCCACTTT
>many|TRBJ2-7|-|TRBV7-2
CASSGGGPYEQYF
TGTGCCAGCAGCGGGGGAGGCCCCTACGAGCAGTACTTC
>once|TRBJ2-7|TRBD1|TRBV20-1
CSATRGQNEQYF
TGCAGTGCTACTAGGGGACAGAACGAGCAGTACTTC
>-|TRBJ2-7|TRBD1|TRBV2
CASRSGTGSHEQYF
TGTGCCAGCAGATCCGGGACAGGGTCCCACGAGCAGTACTTC
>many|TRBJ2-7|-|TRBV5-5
CASSFGIYEQYF
TGTGCCAGCAGCTTTGGCATTTACGAGCAGTACTTC
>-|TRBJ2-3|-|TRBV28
CASSLLWLYTDTQYF
TGTGCCAGCAGTTTGCTTTGGTTGTACACAGATACGCAGTATTTT
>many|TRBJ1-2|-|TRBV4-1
CASSPSLGNYGYTF
TGCGCCAGCAGCCCCTCCTTAGGGAACTATGGCTACACCTTC
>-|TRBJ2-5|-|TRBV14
CASSRIQEIQYF
TGTGCCAGCAGCCGCATTCAAGAGATCCAGTACTTT
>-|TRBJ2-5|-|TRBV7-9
CASRGTGHDGETQYF
TGTGCCAGCAGGGGAACAGGCCACGACGGGGAGACCCAGTACTTC
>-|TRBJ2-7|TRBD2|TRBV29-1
CSLVAGGRSYEQYF
TGCAGCTTGGTAGCGGGAGGGCGATCCTACGAGCAGTACTTC
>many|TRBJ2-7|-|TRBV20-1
CSARLDLEQYF
TGCAGTGCTAGACTGGATTTAGAGCAGTACTTC